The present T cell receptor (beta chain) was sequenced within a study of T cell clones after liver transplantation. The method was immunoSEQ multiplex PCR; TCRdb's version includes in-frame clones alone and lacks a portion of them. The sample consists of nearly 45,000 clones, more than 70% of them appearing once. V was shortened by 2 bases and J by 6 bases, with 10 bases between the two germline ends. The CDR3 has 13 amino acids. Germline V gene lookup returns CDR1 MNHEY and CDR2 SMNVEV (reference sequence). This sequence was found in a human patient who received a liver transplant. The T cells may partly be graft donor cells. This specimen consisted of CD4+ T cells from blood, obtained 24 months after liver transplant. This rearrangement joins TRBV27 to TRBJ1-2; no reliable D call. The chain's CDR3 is CASSLTGSHGYTF. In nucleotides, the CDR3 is TGTGCCAGCAGTTTAACGGGGAGTCATGGCTACACCTTC.